One and the same sample provided the 13 T cell receptor beta chains below, sequenced in a study of CD8 T cells in ankylosing spondylitis. TCRdb itself ran the 5' RACE reads through MiXCR, one entry per CDR3 protein. The sample includes under 300,000 distinct CDR3 sequences, around 11% of them seen just once. Sequenced material: blood, either unsorted or a sorted T cell fraction (not recorded which). Every receptor here comes from a male donor with ankylosing spondylitis or in good health (not recorded which).

This clonotype was counted many times. In nucleotides, the CDR3 is TGCAGCGTTCCTCTTATGAACACTGAAGCTTTCTTT. The encoded protein is CSVPLMNTEAFF. The chain links TRBV29-1 to TRBJ1-1; no clear D. There are 12 residues in the CDR3. V lost 5 bases and J lost 0, with 7 bases in between. Germline loops: CDR1 SQVTM, CDR2 ANQGSEA.

This clonotype was seen a handful of times. The chain links TRBV18 to TRBJ1-1; D unclear. CDR3 size: 11 residues. V lost 6 bases and J 7 bases, leaving 9 bases between the germline ends. Per germline, CDR1 KGHSH and CDR2 LQKENI. CDR3 DNA: TGTGCCAGCTCCTACACCGATGAAGCTTTCTTT. Protein sequence: CASSYTDEAFF. The whole variable domain, filled in from reference TRBV18 and TRBJ1-1, reads NAGVMQNPRHLVRRRGQEARLRCSPMKGHSHVYWYRQLPEEGLKFMVYLQKENIIDESGMPKERFSAEFPKEGPSILRIQQVVRGDSAAYFCASSYTDEAFFGQGTRLTVV.

This clonotype was seen at least ten times. V is TRBV6-6 and J is TRBJ2-5; possibly TRBD2 for D (6 bases). Germline V gene sequence: CDR1 MNHNY, CDR2 SVGAGI (reference sequence). The CDR3 runs to 13 residues. V was pared by 5 bases and J by 7 bases, with 14 bases between. The CDR3 DNA sequence: TGTGCCAGCAGTCTCGGGACTGGGGGGACCCAGTACTTC. This translates into CASSLGTGGTQYF.

This clonotype was seen at least ten times. The V call is TRBV27, the J call TRBJ1-2, with TRBD1 matching over 7 bases. This CDR3 region has 17 residues. V dropped 5 bases and J dropped 4; count of bases not matched to a gene: 16. Germline-derived CDR1 and CDR2 are MNHEY and SMNVEV (reference sequence). DNA for the CDR3: TGTGCCAGCAGTCCCACCACTACGACAGGGTGGGTCTATGGCTACACCTTC. Translation: CASSPTTTTGWVYGYTF.

This chain connects TRBV20-1 to TRBJ2-7; TRBD2 agrees at 8 bases. Per the germline V gene, CDR1 is DFQATT and CDR2 is SNEGSKA (reference sequence). With 3 bases clipped from V and 5 bases from J, the junction kept 9 bases outside the gene matches. This CDR3 contains 14 residues. Here the CDR3 reads CSASSAREVDEQYF. Written as DNA, the CDR3 is TGCAGTGCTAGCTCCGCGCGGGAGGTCGACGAGCAGTACTTC.

This clonotype has ten or more counts. The rearrangement joins TRBV29-1 to TRBJ1-5; D unresolved. The CDR3 length is 12 residues. From germline, CDR1 is SQVTM and CDR2 ANQGSEA. Trimming cost V 7 bases and J 7 bases, with 14 bases left between them. Written as DNA, the CDR3 is TGCAGCGCCGCTGGGGTAGGGCAGCCCCAGCATTTT. The encoded protein is CSAAGVGQPQHF.

The J gene is TRBJ1-5, the V gene TRBV12-3 or TRBV12-4; possibly TRBD1 for D (6 bases). The CDR3 is made up of 14 amino acids. V dropped 6 bases and J dropped 6 bases, with 15 bases sitting between them. The DNA for the CDR3 is TGTGCCAGCAGCTCGACGCAGGGGACTCAGCCCCAGCATTTT. This encodes CASSSTQGTQPQHF.

The chain recombines TRBV27 with TRBJ1-2, with D unresolved. Germline V gene lookup returns CDR1 MNHEY and CDR2 SMNVEV (reference sequence). CDR3 length equals 13 residues. The ends were cut back, 0 bases at V and 6 bases at J, with 8 bases in the middle. The CDR3 sequence: CASSLSGNNGYTF. CDR3 DNA: TGTGCCAGCAGTTTATCAGGGAACAATGGCTACACCTTC.

Details on this clonotype: This could be a read error, since a much larger clone is one nucleotide away. The chain combines TRBV5-1 with TRBJ2-7; D remains unclear. The CDR3 totals 13 residues. Germline CDR1 reads SGHRS; CDR2 reads YFSETQ. Here the CDR3 DNA reads TGCGCCAACAGCTTTGTAGTTCCCTACAAGCAGTACTTC. Protein sequence: CANSFVVPYKQYF.

The chain employs TRBV10-3 and TRBJ2-7; weak D call: TRBD2 (5 bases). V lost 3 bases and J 4 bases, leaving 16 bases between the germline ends. The germline CDR1 and CDR2 sequences are ENHRY and SYGVKD. The CDR3 is 15 residues long. The CDR3 DNA reads TGTGCCATCAGTGACTCGTCGGGTCGGGGTTACGAGCAGTACTTC. Translating gives CAISDSSGRGYEQYF.

This clonotype was counted ten times or more. This chain links TRBV5-6 with TRBJ2-1, with unresolved D. The CDR3 contains 17 residues. Per the germline V gene, CDR1 is SGHDT and CDR2 is YYEEEE. Trimming took off 4 bases at V and 4 bases at J, with 21 bases between the two ends. CDR3 in amino acids: CASSHYSRAMEYNEQFF. The CDR3 DNA reads TGTGCCAGCAGCCATTATTCCCGGGCAATGGAATACAATGAGCAGTTCTTC.

This clonotype came up many times. The chain combines TRBV15 with TRBJ2-3, with a possible D match to TRBD2 (6 bases). V shed 1 base and J shed 1 base, with 9 bases lying between them. Germline loops: CDR1 LNHNV, CDR2 YYDKDF (reference sequence). This CDR3 has 15 residues. The chain's CDR3 is CATSRVAERTDTQYF. The CDR3 DNA follows: TGTGCCACCAGCAGAGTAGCGGAACGCACAGATACGCAGTATTTT.

The chain joins TRBV27 to TRBJ2-6; D ambiguous. The V gene lost 6 bases and the J gene lost 0 bases, with 6 bases spanning the gap. Germline V gives CDR1 MNHEY, CDR2 SMNVEV (reference sequence). This CDR3 spans 14 amino acids. CDR3: CASRRDSGANVLTF. DNA of the CDR3: TGTGCCAGCAGAAGGGACTCTGGGGCCAACGTCCTGACTTTC.